Listed below are T cell receptor beta chains from one sample, sequenced in a study of cytomegalovirus exposure and HLA in healthy donors. Sequenced by immunoSEQ multiplex PCR; TCRdb stores in-frame clones only, minus some. Found here are just over 150,000 clones, under 75% of them singletons; the top ten hold approximately 6.9%. The specimen was PBMCs. These receptors all come from a man in his forties in good health and CMV-seropositive. CDR3s include the opening cysteine and the closing phenylalanine or tryptophan. A D gene is named only where the DNA matches it firmly. Part of the rows lack a size; the others show once, few, many or a class for expanded clones.

clone_size | j_call | d_call | v_call | cdr3_nt | cdr3_aa
NA | TRBJ2-3 | TRBD2 | TRBV9 | TGTGCCAGCAGCCCGAGAATGATAGCGGGGCCCGCAGATACGCAGTATTTT | CASSPRMIAGPADTQYF
NA | TRBJ2-7 | TRBD2 | TRBV7-2 | TGTGCCAGCAGCTTCCCGGGACTAGCGGGAGCAGGCTCCTACGAGCAGTACTTC | CASSFPGLAGAGSYEQYF
few | TRBJ2-7 | NA | TRBV12-5 | TGTGCTAGTGGTTTATTCCCCGGGAACGAGCAGTACTTC | CASGLFPGNEQYF
few | TRBJ1-1 | NA | TRBV5-4 | TGTGCCAGCAGCCGGAGGGAGAACACTGAAGCTTTCTTT | CASSRRENTEAFF
NA | TRBJ2-1 | TRBD2 | TRBV30 | TGTGCCTGGAGTGTAGCGGGGGGGGGAAGCAATGAGCAGTTCTTC | CAWSVAGGGSNEQFF
once | TRBJ2-3 | NA | TRBV4-2 | TGTGCCAGCAGCCACGGACAGAGTTCAACAGATACGCAGTATTTT | CASSHGQSSTDTQYF
NA | TRBJ2-2 | TRBD2 | TRBV12-5 | TGTGCTAGTGGGACGGGAGCGGGGGGGTTCTACACCGGGGAGCTGTTTTTT | CASGTGAGGFYTGELFF
NA | TRBJ1-5 | NA | TRBV7-3 | TGTGCCAGCAGCCAGGCCCCTGATCAGCCCCAGCATTTT | CASSQAPDQPQHF
NA | TRBJ2-1 | NA | TRBV20-1 | TGCAGCGCGGACACCTACAATGAGCAGTTCTTC | CSADTYNEQFF
NA | TRBJ2-7 | TRBD1 | TRBV19 | TGTGCCAGTAGTCTCCAGGGGGCCGGCTCCTACGAGCAGTACTTC | CASSLQGAGSYEQYF
NA | TRBJ2-7 | NA | TRBV5-1 | TGCGCCAGCAGTCCGCCCGGTCCCTACGAGCAGTACTTC | CASSPPGPYEQYF
NA | TRBJ1-6 | TRBD1 | TRBV7-6 | TGTGCCAGCAGCCCCGGGGACAGGGGGCATTCACCCCTCCACTTT | CASSPGDRGHSPLHF
NA | TRBJ1-5 | NA | TRBV7-9 | TGTGCCAGCAGCTTAGGAGATAGAACAGGGAGGGTAAGGAATCAGCCCCAGCATTTT | CASSLGDRTGRVRNQPQHF
NA | TRBJ1-2 | TRBD1 | TRBV6-5 | TGTGCCAGCAGTAAGGACAGGGGAGATGGCTACACCTTC | CASSKDRGDGYTF
NA | TRBJ1-2 | NA | TRBV6-1 | TGTGCCAGCAGTGAAGCGAATGGGCAAAACTATGGCTACACCTTC | CASSEANGQNYGYTF
few | TRBJ2-7 | NA | TRBV28 | TGTGCCAGCAGTTTGGGCAGTGGGGAGCAGTACTTC | CASSLGSGEQYF
NA | TRBJ2-7 | NA | TRBV2 | TGTGCCAGCAGTGAACAGGGAGGCCGCTACGAGCAGTACTTC | CASSEQGGRYEQYF
NA | TRBJ1-2 | NA | TRBV4-3 | TGCGCCAGCAGCCAAGATAGGAACGGAGCCACGGGCTACACCTTC | CASSQDRNGATGYTF
NA | TRBJ2-1 | TRBD2 | TRBV7-2 | TGTGCCAGCACCCCAGTGGGGCGGGGGTACAATGAGCAGTTCTTC | CASTPVGRGYNEQFF
once | TRBJ2-1 | NA | TRBV5-1 | TGTGCCAGCAGACCTACAGGGTACGATGAGCAGTTCTTC | CASRPTGYDEQFF
few | TRBJ2-7 | TRBD1 | TRBV10-3 | TGTGCCATCAGAGAGGGACAGGGGGAGCAGTACTTC | CAIREGQGEQYF
NA | TRBJ1-1 | TRBD1 | TRBV12-5 | TGTGCTAGTGACCCTGACAGGGAGGACGCTGAAGCTTTCTTT | CASDPDREDAEAFF
NA | TRBJ2-3 | TRBD2 | TRBV10-3 | TGTGCCATCAGTACCACTAGCGGGGGACCCGATACGCAGTATTTT | CAISTTSGGPDTQYF
few | TRBJ1-6 | NA | TRBV7-2 | TGTGCCAGCAGCCTCCGGACAGCTTATAATTCACCCCTCCACTTT | CASSLRTAYNSPLHF
NA | TRBJ2-7 | NA | TRBV9 | TGTGCCAGCAGCGCCCGACAGACACGGGACACCTACGAGCAGTACTTC | CASSARQTRDTYEQYF
NA | TRBJ2-1 | TRBD2 | TRBV4-1 | TGCGCCAGCAGCCAAGATAGGACGGGGGGAAATGAGCAGTTCTTC | CASSQDRTGGNEQFF
few | TRBJ1-6 | NA | TRBV18 | TGTGCCAGCTCACCTGGGACCAGGGGCGGAAATTCACCCCTCCACTTT | CASSPGTRGGNSPLHF
once | TRBJ2-5 | TRBD1 | TRBV7-9 | TGTGCCAGCATGCTGGGACAGGGAGCTCAAGAGACCCAGTACTTC | CASMLGQGAQETQYF
NA | TRBJ2-1 | TRBD2 | TRBV6-1 | TGTGCCAGCAGGGGGGACATAGCGGGGGGTTACGAGCAGTTCTTC | CASRGDIAGGYEQFF
few | TRBJ1-2 | NA | TRBV19 | TGTGCCAGTAGTATGGGCCTGGCAGTAATCAACTATGGCTACACCTTC | CASSMGLAVINYGYTF
few | TRBJ2-3 | TRBD2 | TRBV9 | TGTGCCAGCAGCCTAACGCCGGGACTAGCTTGGCCAGGGGCAGATACGCAGTATTTT | CASSLTPGLAWPGADTQYF